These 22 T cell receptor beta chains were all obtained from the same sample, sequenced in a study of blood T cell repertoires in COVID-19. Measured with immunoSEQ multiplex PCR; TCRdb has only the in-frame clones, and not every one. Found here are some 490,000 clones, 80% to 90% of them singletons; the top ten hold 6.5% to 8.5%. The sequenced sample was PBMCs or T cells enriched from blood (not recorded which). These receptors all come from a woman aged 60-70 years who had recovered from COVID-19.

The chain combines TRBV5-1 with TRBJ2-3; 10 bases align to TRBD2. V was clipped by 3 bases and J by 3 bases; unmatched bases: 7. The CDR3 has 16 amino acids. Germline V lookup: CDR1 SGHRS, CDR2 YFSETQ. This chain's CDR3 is CASSSRSGGATDTQYF. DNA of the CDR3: TGCGCCAGCAGCTCGAGGAGCGGGGGGGCGACAGATACGCAGTATTTT.

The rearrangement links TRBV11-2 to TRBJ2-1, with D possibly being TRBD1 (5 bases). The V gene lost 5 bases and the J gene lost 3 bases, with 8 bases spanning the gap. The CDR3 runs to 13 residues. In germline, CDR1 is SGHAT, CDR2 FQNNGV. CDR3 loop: CASSGASYNEQFF. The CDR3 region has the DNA TGTGCCAGCAGCGGGGCCAGCTACAATGAGCAGTTCTTC.

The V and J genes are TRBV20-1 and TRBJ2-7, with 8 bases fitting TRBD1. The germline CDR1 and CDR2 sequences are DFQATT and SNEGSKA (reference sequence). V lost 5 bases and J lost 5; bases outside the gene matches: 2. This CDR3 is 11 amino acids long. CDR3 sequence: CSAGTGNEQYV. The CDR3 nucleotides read TGCAGTGCTGGGACAGGCAACGAGCAGTACGTC.

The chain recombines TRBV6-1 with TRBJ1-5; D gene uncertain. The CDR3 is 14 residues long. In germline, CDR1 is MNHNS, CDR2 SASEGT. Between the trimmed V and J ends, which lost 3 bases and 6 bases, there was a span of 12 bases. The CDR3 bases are TGTGCCAGCAGTGACGCCTCTAGAGTTCAGCCCCAGCATTTT. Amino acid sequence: CASSDASRVQPQHF.

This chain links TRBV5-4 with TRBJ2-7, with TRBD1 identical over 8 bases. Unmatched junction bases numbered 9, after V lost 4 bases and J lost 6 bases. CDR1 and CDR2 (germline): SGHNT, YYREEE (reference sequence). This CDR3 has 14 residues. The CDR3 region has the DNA TGTGCCAGCAGCCGAATGGACAGGGTAGGCGAGCAGTACTTC. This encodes CASSRMDRVGEQYF.

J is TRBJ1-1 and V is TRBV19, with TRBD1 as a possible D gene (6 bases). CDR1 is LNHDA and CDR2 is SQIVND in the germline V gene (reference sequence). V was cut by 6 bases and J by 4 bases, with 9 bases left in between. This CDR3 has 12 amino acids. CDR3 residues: CASRNRVTEAFF. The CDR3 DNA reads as TGTGCCAGTAGAAACAGGGTCACTGAAGCTTTCTTT. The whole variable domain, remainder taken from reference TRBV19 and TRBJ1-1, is DGGITQSPKYLFRKEGQNVTLSCEQNLNHDAMYWYRQDPGQGLRLIYYSQIVNDFQKGDIAEGYSVSREKKESFPLTVTSAQKNPTAFYLCASRNRVTEAFFGQGTRLTVV.

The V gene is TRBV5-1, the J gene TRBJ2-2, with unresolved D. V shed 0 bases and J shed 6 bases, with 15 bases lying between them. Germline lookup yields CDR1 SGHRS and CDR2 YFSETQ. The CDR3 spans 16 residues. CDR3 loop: CASSLERSASAGELFF. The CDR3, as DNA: TGCGCCAGCAGCTTGGAGAGGAGTGCAAGTGCCGGGGAGCTGTTTTTT.

Written as DNA, the CDR3 is TGTGCCAGCAGCGGGCTAGCGGGGGGTACAGATACGCAGTATTTT. Its protein product is CASSGLAGGTDTQYF. The chain carries TRBV9 and TRBJ2-3, with 11 bases fitting TRBD2. J was trimmed by 3 bases and V by 3 bases; bases with no gene match: 3. Germline CDR1 SGDLS, CDR2 YYNGEE. The CDR3 runs to 15 residues.

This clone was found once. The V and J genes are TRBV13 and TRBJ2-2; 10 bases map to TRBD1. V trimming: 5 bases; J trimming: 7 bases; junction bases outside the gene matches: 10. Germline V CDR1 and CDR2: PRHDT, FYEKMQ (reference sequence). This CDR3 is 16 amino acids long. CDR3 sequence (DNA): TGTGCCAGCAGCCCCCCCGGGACAGGGGAGGGCGGGGAGCTGTTTTTT. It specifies CASSPPGTGEGGELFF.

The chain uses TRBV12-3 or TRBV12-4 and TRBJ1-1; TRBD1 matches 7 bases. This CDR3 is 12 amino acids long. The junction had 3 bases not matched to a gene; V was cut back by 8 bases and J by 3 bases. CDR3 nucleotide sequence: TGTGCCAGCCTCGACAGGGACACTGAAGCTTTCTTT. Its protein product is CASLDRDTEAFF.

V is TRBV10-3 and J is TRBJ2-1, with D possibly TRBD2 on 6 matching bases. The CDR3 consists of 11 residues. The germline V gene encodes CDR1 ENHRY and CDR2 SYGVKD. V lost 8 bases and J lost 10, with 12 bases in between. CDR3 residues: CAIGGGGEQFF. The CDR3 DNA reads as TGTGCCATCGGGGGAGGAGGCGAGCAGTTCTTC.

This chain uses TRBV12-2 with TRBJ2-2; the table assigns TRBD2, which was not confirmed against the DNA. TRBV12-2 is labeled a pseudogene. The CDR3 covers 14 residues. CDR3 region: CASRFAGRGGELFF. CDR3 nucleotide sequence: TGTGCAAGTCGCTTCGCAGGGAGGGGCGGGGAGCTGTTTTTT.

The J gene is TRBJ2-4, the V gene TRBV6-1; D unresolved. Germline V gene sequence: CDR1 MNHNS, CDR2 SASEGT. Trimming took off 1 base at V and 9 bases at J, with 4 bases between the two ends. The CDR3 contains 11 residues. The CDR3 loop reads CASSEGGIQYF. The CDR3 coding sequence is TGTGCCAGCAGTGAAGGAGGCATTCAGTACTTC.

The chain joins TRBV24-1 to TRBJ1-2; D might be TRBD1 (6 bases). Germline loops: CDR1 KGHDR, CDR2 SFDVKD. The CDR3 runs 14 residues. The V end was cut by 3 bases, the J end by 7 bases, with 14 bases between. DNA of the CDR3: TGTGCCACCAGTGATGGGGGGGCGCATCGTGGCTACACCTTC. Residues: CATSDGGAHRGYTF.

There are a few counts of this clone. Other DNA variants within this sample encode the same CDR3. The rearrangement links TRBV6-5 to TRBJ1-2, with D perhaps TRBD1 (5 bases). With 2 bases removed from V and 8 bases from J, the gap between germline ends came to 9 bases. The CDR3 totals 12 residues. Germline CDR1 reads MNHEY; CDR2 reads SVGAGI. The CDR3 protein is CASSYGGGGYTF. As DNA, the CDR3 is TGTGCCAGCAGTTACGGGGGAGGGGGCTACACCTTC.

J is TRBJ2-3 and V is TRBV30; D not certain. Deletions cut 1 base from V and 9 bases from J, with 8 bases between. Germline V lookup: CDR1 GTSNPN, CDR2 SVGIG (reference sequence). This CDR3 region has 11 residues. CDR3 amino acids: CAWSAFTTQYF. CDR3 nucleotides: TGTGCCTGGAGTGCCTTTACAACGCAGTATTTT.

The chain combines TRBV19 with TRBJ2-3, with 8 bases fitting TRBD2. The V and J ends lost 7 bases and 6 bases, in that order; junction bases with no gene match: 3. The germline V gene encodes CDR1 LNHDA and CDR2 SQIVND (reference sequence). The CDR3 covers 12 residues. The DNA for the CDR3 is TGTGCCAGTAACCGCGGGGGGGATACGCAGTATTTT. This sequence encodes CASNRGGDTQYF. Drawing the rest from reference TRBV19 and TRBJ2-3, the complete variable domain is DGGITQSPKYLFRKEGQNVTLSCEQNLNHDAMYWYRQDPGQGLRLIYYSQIVNDFQKGDIAEGYSVSREKKESFPLTVTSAQKNPTAFYLCASNRGGDTQYFGPGTRLTVL.

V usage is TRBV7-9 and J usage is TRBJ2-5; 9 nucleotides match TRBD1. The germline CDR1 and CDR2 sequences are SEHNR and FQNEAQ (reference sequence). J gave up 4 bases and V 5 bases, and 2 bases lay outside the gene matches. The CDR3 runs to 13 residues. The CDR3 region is CASSPDRGETQYF. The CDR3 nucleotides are TGTGCCAGCAGCCCGGACAGGGGAGAGACCCAGTACTTC. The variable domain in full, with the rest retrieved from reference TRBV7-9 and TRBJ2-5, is DTGVSQNPRHKITKRGQNVTFRCDPISEHNRLYWYRQTLGQGPEFLTYFQNEAQLEKSRLLSDRFSAERPKGSFSTLEIQRTEQGDSAMYLCASSPDRGETQYFGPGTRLLVL.

CDR3 in amino acids: CSVRTGPSDEQFF. The CDR3 coding sequence is TGCAGCGTACGGACAGGGCCCAGCGATGAGCAGTTCTTC. The chain has TRBV29-1 and TRBJ2-1, with TRBD1 matching over 8 bases. Per the germline V gene, CDR1 is SQVTM and CDR2 is ANQGSEA. The CDR3 is made up of 13 amino acids. V dropped 6 bases and J dropped 8; count of bases not matched to a gene: 9.

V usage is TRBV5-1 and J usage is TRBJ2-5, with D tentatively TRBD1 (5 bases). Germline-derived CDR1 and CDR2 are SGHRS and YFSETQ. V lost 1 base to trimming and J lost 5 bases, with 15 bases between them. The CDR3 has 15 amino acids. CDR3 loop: CASSLRPGLGETQYF. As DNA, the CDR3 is TGCGCCAGCAGCTTGAGACCAGGGTTGGGGGAGACCCAGTACTTC.

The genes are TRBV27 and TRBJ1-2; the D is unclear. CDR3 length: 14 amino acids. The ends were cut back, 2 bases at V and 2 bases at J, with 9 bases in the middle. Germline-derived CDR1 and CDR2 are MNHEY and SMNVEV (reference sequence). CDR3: CASSLNGLNYGYTF. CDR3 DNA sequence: TGTGCCAGCAGTTTAAATGGGCTAAACTATGGCTACACCTTC.

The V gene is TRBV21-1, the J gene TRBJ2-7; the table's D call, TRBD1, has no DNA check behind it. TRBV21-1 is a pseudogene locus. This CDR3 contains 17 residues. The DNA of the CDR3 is TGTGCCAGCAGCAAAAGGTGGGCGCCGAAGAGCTCCTACGAGCAGTACGTC. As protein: CASSKRWAPKSSYEQYV.